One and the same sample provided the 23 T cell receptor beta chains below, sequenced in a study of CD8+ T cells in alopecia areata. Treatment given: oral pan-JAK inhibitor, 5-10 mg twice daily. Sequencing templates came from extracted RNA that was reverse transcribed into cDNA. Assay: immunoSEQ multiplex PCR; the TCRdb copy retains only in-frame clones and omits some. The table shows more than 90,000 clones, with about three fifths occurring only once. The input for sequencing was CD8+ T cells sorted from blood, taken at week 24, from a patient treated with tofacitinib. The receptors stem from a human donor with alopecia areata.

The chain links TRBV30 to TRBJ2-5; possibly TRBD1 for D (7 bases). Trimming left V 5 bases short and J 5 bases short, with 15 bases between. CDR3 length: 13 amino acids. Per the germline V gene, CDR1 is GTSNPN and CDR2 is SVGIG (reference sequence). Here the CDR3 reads CAWGEDRWETQYF. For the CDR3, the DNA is TGTGCCTGGGGGGAGGACAGGTGGGAGACCCAGTACTTC.

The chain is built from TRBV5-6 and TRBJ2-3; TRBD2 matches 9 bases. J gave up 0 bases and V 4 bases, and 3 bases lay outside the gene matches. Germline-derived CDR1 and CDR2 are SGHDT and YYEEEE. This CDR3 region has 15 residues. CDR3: CASSPSGGSTDTQYF. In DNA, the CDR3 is TGTGCCAGCAGCCCGAGCGGGGGGAGCACAGATACGCAGTATTTT.

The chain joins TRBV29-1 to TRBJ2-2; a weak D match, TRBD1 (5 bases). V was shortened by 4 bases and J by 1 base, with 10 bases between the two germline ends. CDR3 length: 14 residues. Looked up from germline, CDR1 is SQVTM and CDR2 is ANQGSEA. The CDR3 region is CSVAPRGNTGELFF. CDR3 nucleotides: TGCAGCGTTGCCCCAAGGGGGAACACCGGGGAGCTGTTTTTT.

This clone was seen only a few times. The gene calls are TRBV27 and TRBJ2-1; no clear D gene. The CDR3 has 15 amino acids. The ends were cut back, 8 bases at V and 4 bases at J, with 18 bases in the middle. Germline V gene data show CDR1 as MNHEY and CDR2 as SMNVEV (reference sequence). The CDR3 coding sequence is TGTGCCAGCCGAGCGTCCGCAGACACGTACAATGAGCAGTTCTTC. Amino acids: CASRASADTYNEQFF.

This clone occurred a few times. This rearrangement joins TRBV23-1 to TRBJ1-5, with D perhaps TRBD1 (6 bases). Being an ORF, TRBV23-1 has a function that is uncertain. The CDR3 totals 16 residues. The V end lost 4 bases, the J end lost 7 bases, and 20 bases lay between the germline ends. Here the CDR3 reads CASSPERQGTEQPQHF. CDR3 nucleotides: TGCGCCAGCAGTCCAGAAAGGCAGGGGACGGAACAGCCCCAGCATTTT.

The DNA of the CDR3 is TGTGCCAGCAGGGAGACAGGGGAGTCCTCCTACGAGCAGTACTTC. Protein: CASRETGESSYEQYF. The chain combines TRBV6-5 with TRBJ2-7, with 8 bases identical to TRBD1. The CDR3 consists of 15 residues. Germline loops: CDR1 MNHEY, CDR2 SVGAGI. The trim removed 6 bases at V and 0 bases at J, leaving 7 bases unmatched.

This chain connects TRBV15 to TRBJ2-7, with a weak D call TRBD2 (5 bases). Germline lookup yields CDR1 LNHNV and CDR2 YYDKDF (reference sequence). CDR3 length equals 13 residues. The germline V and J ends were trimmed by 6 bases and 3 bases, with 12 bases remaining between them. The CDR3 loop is CATSYPEGYEQYF. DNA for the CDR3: TGTGCCACCAGTTATCCTGAGGGCTACGAGCAGTACTTC.

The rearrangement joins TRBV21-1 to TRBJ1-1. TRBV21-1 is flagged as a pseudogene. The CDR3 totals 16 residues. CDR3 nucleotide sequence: TGTGCCAGCGAGCACGGAGAGACACGGAGGGCGGCTGAAGCTTTCTTT. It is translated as CASEHGETRRAAEAFF.

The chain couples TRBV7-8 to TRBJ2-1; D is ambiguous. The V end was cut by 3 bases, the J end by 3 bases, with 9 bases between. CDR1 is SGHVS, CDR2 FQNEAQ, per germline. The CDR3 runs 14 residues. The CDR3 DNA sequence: TGTGCCAGCAGCTTCCCCGGAGTCTACAATGAGCAGTTCTTC. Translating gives CASSFPGVYNEQFF.

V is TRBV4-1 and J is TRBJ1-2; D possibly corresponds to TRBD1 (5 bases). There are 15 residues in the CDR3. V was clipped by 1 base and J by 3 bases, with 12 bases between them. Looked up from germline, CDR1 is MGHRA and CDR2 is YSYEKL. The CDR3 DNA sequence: TGCGCCAGCAGCCAAGTGGGGGTGGAGGACTATGGCTACACCTTC. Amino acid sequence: CASSQVGVEDYGYTF.

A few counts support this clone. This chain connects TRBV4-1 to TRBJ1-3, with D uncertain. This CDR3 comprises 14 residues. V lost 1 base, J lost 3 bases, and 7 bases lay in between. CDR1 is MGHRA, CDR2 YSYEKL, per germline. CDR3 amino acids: CASSQGLNGNTIYF. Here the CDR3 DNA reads TGCGCCAGCAGCCAAGGACTCAATGGAAACACCATATATTTT.

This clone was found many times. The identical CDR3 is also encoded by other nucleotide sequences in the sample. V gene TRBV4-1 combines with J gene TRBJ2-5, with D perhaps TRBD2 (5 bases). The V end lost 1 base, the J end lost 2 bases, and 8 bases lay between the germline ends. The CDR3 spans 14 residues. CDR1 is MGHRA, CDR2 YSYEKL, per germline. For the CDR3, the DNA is TGCGCCAGCAGCCAAGTTGGCGGGCAAGAGACCCAGTACTTC. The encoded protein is CASSQVGGQETQYF.

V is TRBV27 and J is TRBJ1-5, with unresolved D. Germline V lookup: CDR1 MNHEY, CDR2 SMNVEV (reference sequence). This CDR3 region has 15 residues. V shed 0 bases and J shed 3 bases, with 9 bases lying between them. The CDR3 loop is CASSLSSGSNQPQHF. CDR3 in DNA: TGTGCCAGCAGTTTATCTAGCGGGTCCAATCAGCCCCAGCATTTT.

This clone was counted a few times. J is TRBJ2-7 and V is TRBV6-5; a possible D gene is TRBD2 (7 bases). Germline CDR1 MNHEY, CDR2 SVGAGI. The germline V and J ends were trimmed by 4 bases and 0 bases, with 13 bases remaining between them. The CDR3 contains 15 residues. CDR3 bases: TGTGCCAGCAGTTTGGGAGGGGGTCCCTCCTACGAGCAGTACTTC. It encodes CASSLGGGPSYEQYF.

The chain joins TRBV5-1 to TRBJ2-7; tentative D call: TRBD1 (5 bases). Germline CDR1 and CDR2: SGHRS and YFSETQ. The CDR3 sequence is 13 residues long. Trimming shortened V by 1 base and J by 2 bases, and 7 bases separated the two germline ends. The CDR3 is CASSLTGAYEQYF. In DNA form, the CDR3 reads TGCGCCAGCAGCTTGACAGGAGCCTACGAGCAGTACTTC.

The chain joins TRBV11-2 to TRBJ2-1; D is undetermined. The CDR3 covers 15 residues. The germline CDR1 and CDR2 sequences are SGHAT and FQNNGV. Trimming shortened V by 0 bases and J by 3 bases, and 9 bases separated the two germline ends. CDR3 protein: CASSLEVGFYNEQFF. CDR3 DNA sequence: TGTGCCAGCAGCTTAGAGGTAGGGTTCTACAATGAGCAGTTCTTC.

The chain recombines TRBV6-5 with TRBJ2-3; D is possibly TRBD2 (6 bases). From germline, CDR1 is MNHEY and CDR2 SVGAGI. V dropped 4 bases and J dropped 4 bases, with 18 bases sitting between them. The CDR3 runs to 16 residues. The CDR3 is CASSFRLGGIADTQYF. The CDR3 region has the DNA TGTGCCAGCAGTTTTCGACTAGGCGGAATCGCAGATACGCAGTATTTT.

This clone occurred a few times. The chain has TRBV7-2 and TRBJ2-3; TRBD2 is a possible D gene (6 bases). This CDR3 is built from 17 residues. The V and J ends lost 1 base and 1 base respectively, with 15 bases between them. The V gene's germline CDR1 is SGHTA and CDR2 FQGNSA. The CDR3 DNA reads TGTGCCAGCAGCTTAGGTGGCGGGGAATGGGGCACAGATACGCAGTATTTT. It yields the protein CASSLGGGEWGTDTQYF.

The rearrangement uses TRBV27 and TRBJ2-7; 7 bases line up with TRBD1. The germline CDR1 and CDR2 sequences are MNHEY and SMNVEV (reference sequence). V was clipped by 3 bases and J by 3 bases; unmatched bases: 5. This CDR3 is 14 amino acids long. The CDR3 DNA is TGTGCCAGCAGTTTGGGGGCAGGGGGCTACGAGCAGTACTTC. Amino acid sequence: CASSLGAGGYEQYF.

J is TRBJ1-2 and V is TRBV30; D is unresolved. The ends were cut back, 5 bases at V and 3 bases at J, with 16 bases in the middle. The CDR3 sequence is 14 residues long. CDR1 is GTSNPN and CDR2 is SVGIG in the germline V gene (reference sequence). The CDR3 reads CAWAPVRSDYGYTF. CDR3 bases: TGTGCCTGGGCTCCGGTCAGAAGCGACTATGGCTACACCTTC.

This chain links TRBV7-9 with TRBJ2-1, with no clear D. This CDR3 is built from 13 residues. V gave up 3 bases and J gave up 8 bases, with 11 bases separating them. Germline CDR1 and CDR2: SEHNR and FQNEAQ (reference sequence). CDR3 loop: CASSLLGRDEQFF. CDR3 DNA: TGTGCCAGCAGCTTGCTGGGAAGAGATGAGCAGTTCTTC.

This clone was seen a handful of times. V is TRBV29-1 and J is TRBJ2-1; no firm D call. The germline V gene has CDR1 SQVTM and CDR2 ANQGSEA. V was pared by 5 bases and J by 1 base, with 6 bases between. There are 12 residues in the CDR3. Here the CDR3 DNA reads TGCAGCGTTAACTGGTCCTACAATGAGCAGTTCTTC. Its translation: CSVNWSYNEQFF.

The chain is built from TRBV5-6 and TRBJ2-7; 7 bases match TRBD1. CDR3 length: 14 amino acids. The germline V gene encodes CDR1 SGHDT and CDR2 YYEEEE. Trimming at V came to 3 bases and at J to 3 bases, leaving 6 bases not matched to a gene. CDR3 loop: CASSSGTDYYEQYF. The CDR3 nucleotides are TGTGCCAGCAGCTCCGGGACAGACTACTACGAGCAGTACTTC.